These 30 T cell receptor beta chains share one sample of origin, sequenced in a study of human T cells and chemical hapten exposure. TCRdb used MiXCR to reprocess the RACE reads, holding one entry per CDR3 protein. The sample holds roughly 380,000 distinct CDR3 sequences, less than 6.5% seen once. The sample's time point: pre-sensitization, week 0. Treatment reported: therapeutic diphenylcyclopropenone sensitization with weekly scalp DPC. Sequenced here: whole blood, sampled in connection with sensitization to the hapten diphenylcyclopropenone (DPC). The source of these receptors is a woman aged 45-65 years with alopecia areata. Some clones in this sample may be carry-over from other donors' samples.

This rearrangement joins TRBV5-4 to TRBJ1-1; D call uncertain. V lost 0 bases, J lost 0 bases, and 12 bases lay in between. Germline CDR1 is SGHNT and CDR2 is YYREEE (reference sequence). The CDR3 covers 16 residues. CDR3 nucleotides: TGTGCCAGCAGCTTGGAGGGAACGAACATGAACACTGAAGCTTTCTTT. Translated, it gives CASSLEGTNMNTEAFF.

The table lists this clonotype with a few counts. The genes are TRBV20-1 and TRBJ2-3; TRBD2 matches at 15 bases. The J segment lost 4 bases and the V segment lost 0 bases, leaving 5 bases of the junction unmatched. Germline V gene lookup returns CDR1 DFQATT and CDR2 SNEGSKA (reference sequence). CDR3 length: 17 amino acids. CDR3 nucleotide sequence: TGCAGTGCTAGAGATTCCGGACTAGCGGGAGGGCCAGATACGCAGTATTTT. Protein sequence: CSARDSGLAGGPDTQYF.

This clonotype has at least ten counts. V is TRBV10-3 and J is TRBJ2-1, with D perhaps assigned TRBD1 or TRBD2 (6 bases each). The V end was cut by 3 bases, the J end by 9 bases, with 15 bases between. Germline lookup yields CDR1 ENHRY and CDR2 SYGVKD. This CDR3 is built from 14 residues. In DNA, the CDR3 is TGTGCCATCAGTGATGGAAGGGGGGCCGGTGAGCAGTTCTTC. This codes for CAISDGRGAGEQFF.

The table lists this clonotype with many counts. The J gene is TRBJ2-1, the V gene TRBV28, with unresolved D. V was clipped by 7 bases and J by 6 bases, with 10 bases between them. CDR3 length: 12 residues. Germline V CDR1 and CDR2: MDHEN, SYDVKM. CDR3 bases: TGTGCCAGCAAGAACTTCCTCAATGAGCAGTTCTTC. Its protein is CASKNFLNEQFF. The full variable domain, in which reference TRBV28 and TRBJ2-1 provide the parts outside the CDR3, is DVKVTQSSRYLVKRTGEKVFLECVQDMDHENMFWYRQDPGLGLRLIYFSYDVKMKEKGDIPEGYSVSREKKERFSLILESASTNQTSMYLCASKNFLNEQFFGPGTRLTVL.

In this sample, this clonotype turned up many times. The chain employs TRBV3-1 and TRBJ2-5; D is ambiguous. Germline V CDR1 and CDR2: LGHDT, YNNKEL (reference sequence). The CDR3 has 15 amino acids. Trimming left V 2 bases short and J 5 bases short, with 15 bases between. The CDR3 here is CASSQSRTVAETQYF. The CDR3 DNA follows: TGTGCCAGCAGCCAAAGCAGGACGGTCGCGGAGACCCAGTACTTC.

This clonotype has at least ten counts. The chain employs TRBV20-1 and TRBJ2-6, with D unresolved. The V and J ends lost 0 bases and 12 bases respectively, with 9 bases between them. This CDR3 has 12 residues. Per germline, CDR1 DFQATT and CDR2 SNEGSKA (reference sequence). The CDR3 region is CSARDPSPVLTF. The CDR3 DNA follows: TGCAGTGCTAGAGACCCCTCTCCCGTCCTGACTTTC.

At least ten counts were recorded for this clonotype. V and J are TRBV25-1 and TRBJ2-3; 8 nucleotides line up with TRBD1. Unmatched junction bases numbered 5, after V lost 5 bases and J lost 1 base. The CDR3 loop spans 15 amino acids. Germline V gene sequence: CDR1 MGHDK, CDR2 SYGVNS. CDR3 in DNA: TGTGCCAGCAGTCGCCGGACAGGGCGCACAGATACGCAGTATTTT. This gives the protein CASSRRTGRTDTQYF. The full variable domain, with the rest looked up from reference TRBV25-1 and TRBJ2-3, is EADIYQTPRYLVIGTGKKITLECSQTMGHDKMYWYQQDPGMELHLIHYSYGVNSTEKGDLSSESTVSRIRTEHFPLTLESARPSHTSQYLCASSRRTGRTDTQYFGPGTRLTVL.

This sequence joins TRBV12-3 or TRBV12-4 and TRBJ2-3; D is unclear. This CDR3 spans 12 amino acids. The germline V and J ends were trimmed by 8 bases and 5 bases, with 11 bases remaining between them. The chain's CDR3 is CASVGRGDTQYF. In DNA, the CDR3 is TGTGCCAGCGTAGGGCGCGGAGATACGCAGTATTTT.

This clonotype was seen a few times. V is TRBV12-3 or TRBV12-4 and J is TRBJ2-3; D could derive from TRBD1 or TRBD2 (6 bases each). Trimming took off 2 bases at V and 6 bases at J, with 12 bases between the two ends. The CDR3 is made up of 14 amino acids. The CDR3 loop is CASSLNRAGDTQYF. The CDR3 nucleotides read TGTGCCAGCAGTTTAAACAGGGCGGGGGATACGCAGTATTTT.

This clonotype was observed a handful of times. This chain uses TRBV12-3 or TRBV12-4 with TRBJ1-5; TRBD1 agrees at 10 bases. CDR3 length: 14 residues. The junction had 3 bases not matched to a gene; V was cut back by 5 bases and J by 5 bases. For the CDR3, the DNA is TGTGCCAGCAGTCGACAGGGGGCCTATCAGCCCCAGCATTTT. Protein product: CASSRQGAYQPQHF.

There are a few counts of this clonotype. The chain has TRBV20-1 and TRBJ1-2; TRBD1 might be the D (6 bases). Trimming cost V 7 bases and J 10 bases, with 16 bases left between them. Germline-derived CDR1 and CDR2 are DFQATT and SNEGSKA (reference sequence). This CDR3 has 11 residues. Here the CDR3 DNA reads TGCAGTGTGAGGGGACGACAGGTCTACACCTTC. This encodes CSVRGRQVYTF.

This clonotype was observed at least ten times. The chain uses TRBV6-1 and TRBJ2-3; D is perhaps TRBD1 or TRBD2 (5 bases each). Germline CDR1 is MNHNS and CDR2 is SASEGT. This CDR3 contains 14 residues. The germline V and J ends were trimmed by 6 bases and 0 bases, with 10 bases remaining between them. CDR3 sequence reads: CASSRDRSTDTQYF. The CDR3 bases are TGTGCCAGCAGCCGGGACCGTAGCACAGATACGCAGTATTTT.

The CDR3 DNA is TGTGCCAGCAGTCGGGAGTATTCACCCCTCCACTTT. Encoded protein: CASSREYSPLHF. The chain joins TRBV2 to TRBJ1-6; no definite D call. Trimming took 5 bases from V and 8 from J, leaving 7 bases between them. The CDR3 has 12 amino acids. Germline V CDR1 and CDR2: SNHLY, FYNNEI.

This clonotype was recorded many times. CDR3 sequence (DNA): TGTGCCAGCAGCTTAGTGGCTAGCGGGAGCGACTCCTACGAGCAGTACTTC. Translated: CASSLVASGSDSYEQYF. The chain has TRBV7-2 and TRBJ2-7; 10 positions agree with TRBD2. V was pared by 1 base and J by 0 bases, with 6 bases of the junction left unmatched. CDR3 length: 17 residues. The germline V gene has CDR1 SGHTA and CDR2 FQGNSA.

This clonotype was detected a few times. V and J are TRBV5-1 and TRBJ1-1; 7 bases agree with TRBD1. The V and J ends lost 0 bases and 5 bases, in that order; junction bases with no gene match: 4. Germline CDR1 reads SGHRS; CDR2 reads YFSETQ. This CDR3 is built from 14 residues. CDR3 DNA: TGCGCCAGCAGCTTGGCAGGGGGGATGACTGAAGCTTTCTTT. This codes for CASSLAGGMTEAFF.

The chain employs TRBV28 and TRBJ2-7; TRBD1 aligns across 8 bases. The CDR3 consists of 15 residues. Germline V gene data show CDR1 as MDHEN and CDR2 as SYDVKM. The V and J ends lost 5 bases and 4 bases, in that order; junction bases with no gene match: 10. The CDR3, as DNA: TGTGCCAGCAGTACCTCCGCGACAGGGGATTACGAGCAGTACTTC. Protein: CASSTSATGDYEQYF.

This clonotype has at least ten counts. The chain combines TRBV12-3 or TRBV12-4 with TRBJ2-1; D unclear. V gave up 7 bases and J gave up 1 base, with 14 bases separating them. The CDR3 spans 15 residues. CDR3 coding DNA: TGTGCCAGCACCGTAGTCGTGGGATCCTACAATGAGCAGTTCTTC. Its protein is CASTVVVGSYNEQFF.

The chain uses TRBV18 and TRBJ1-5; D is ambiguous. Germline CDR1 is KGHSH and CDR2 is LQKENI. V lost 2 bases and J lost 2, with 10 bases in between. The CDR3 has 15 residues. The CDR3 DNA reads TGTGCCAGCTCACCAAATTCTGGGGGCAATCAGCCCCAGCATTTT. Translated: CASSPNSGGNQPQHF.

This clonotype was observed at least ten times. This chain joins TRBV29-1 and TRBJ2-3; weak D call: TRBD2 (5 bases). The ends were cut back, 4 bases at V and 0 bases at J, with 14 bases in the middle. Germline lookup yields CDR1 SQVTM and CDR2 ANQGSEA. This CDR3 is 15 amino acids long. The DNA of the CDR3 is TGCAGCGTTGCGCCGGGAAGTACTAGCACAGATACGCAGTATTTT. It encodes CSVAPGSTSTDTQYF.

At least ten counts were recorded for this clonotype. V usage is TRBV12-3 or TRBV12-4 and J usage is TRBJ2-2; D is uncertain. The CDR3 is 13 residues long. Deletions cut 6 bases from V and 2 bases from J, with 7 bases between. DNA of the CDR3: TGTGCCAGCAGCTCTCGAAACACCGGGGAGCTGTTTTTT. This sequence encodes CASSSRNTGELFF.

This clonotype was observed many times. CDR3 sequence: CASSLLAGAIDDEQFF. CDR3 sequence (DNA): TGTGCCAGCAGCCTACTAGCGGGAGCGATCGACGATGAGCAGTTCTTC. The genes are TRBV6-6 and TRBJ2-1; 11 bases align to TRBD2. The CDR3 totals 16 residues. V shed 6 bases and J 8 bases; nucleotides not matched to a gene: 12. CDR1 and CDR2 (germline): MNHNY, SVGAGI (reference sequence).

This clonotype has ten or more counts. V usage is TRBV30 and J usage is TRBJ2-1, with 7 bases aligning to TRBD1. The length of the CDR3 is 13 residues. The ends lost 0 bases at V and 9 bases at J; junction bases unmatched: 5. From germline, CDR1 is GTSNPN and CDR2 SVGIG (reference sequence). The CDR3 loop is CAWSVVDRAEQFF. In nucleotides, the CDR3 is TGTGCCTGGAGTGTAGTTGACAGGGCTGAGCAGTTCTTC.

The table lists this clonotype with many counts. CDR3 amino acids: CASSPGQGRTEAFF. The CDR3 DNA follows: TGTGCCAGCAGCCCTGGACAGGGAAGGACTGAAGCTTTCTTT. The V call is TRBV9, the J call TRBJ1-1, with 8 bases fitting TRBD1. The V and J ends lost 4 bases and 5 bases, in that order; junction bases with no gene match: 7. The CDR3 has 14 residues. Germline loops: CDR1 SGDLS, CDR2 YYNGEE. Complete variable domain (other parts from reference TRBV9 and TRBJ1-1): DSGVTQTPKHLITATGQRVTLRCSPRSGDLSVYWYQQSLDQGLQFLIQYYNGEERAKGNILERFSAQQFPDLHSELNLSSLELGDSALYFCASSPGQGRTEAFFGQGTRLTVV.

J is TRBJ2-7 and V is TRBV5-1, with no clear D. The CDR3 covers 14 residues. Germline V gene lookup returns CDR1 SGHRS and CDR2 YFSETQ. Trimming took 4 bases from V and 1 from J, leaving 12 bases between them. The CDR3 DNA reads as TGCGCCAGCAGCATGAACGTGGGGTCCTACGAGCAGTACTTC. Its translation: CASSMNVGSYEQYF.

This clonotype appeared many times. As DNA, the CDR3 is TGTGCCAGCCGCCCTTTCCGGACAGGTTACTACGAGCAGTACTTC. This sequence encodes CASRPFRTGYYEQYF. The chain is built from TRBV28 and TRBJ2-7, with 7 bases aligning to TRBD1. Germline CDR1 and CDR2: MDHEN and SYDVKM. The J segment lost 3 bases and the V segment lost 8 bases, leaving 13 bases of the junction unmatched. This CDR3 is 15 amino acids long.

V and J are TRBV6-2 or TRBV6-3 and TRBJ2-5; D perhaps matches TRBD2 (5 bases). V lost 5 bases and J 5 bases, leaving 18 bases between the germline ends. The CDR3 has 15 residues. CDR1 MNHEY and CDR2 SVGEGT come from the germline V gene. CDR3 coding DNA: TGTGCCAGCAGTGACCGAAGGGAGTCGAGGGAGACCCAGTACTTC. Translation: CASSDRRESRETQYF.

This clonotype was counted many times. The V call is TRBV2, the J call TRBJ2-2; weak D call: TRBD2 (6 bases). This CDR3 is built from 17 residues. Germline V gene lookup returns CDR1 SNHLY and CDR2 FYNNEI. V lost 1 base and J 3 bases, leaving 15 bases between the germline ends. The CDR3 is CASSEVVAVPYTGELFF. CDR3 bases: TGTGCCAGCAGTGAAGTGGTAGCGGTACCTTACACCGGGGAGCTGTTTTTT.

V usage is TRBV2 and J usage is TRBJ2-1; 15 bases map to TRBD2. V trimming: 6 bases; J trimming: 8 bases; junction bases outside the gene matches: 5. The CDR3 length is 15 residues. The V gene's germline CDR1 is SNHLY and CDR2 FYNNEI. The CDR3 reads CASSGLAGGPDEQFF. CDR3 DNA sequence: TGTGCCAGCAGCGGACTAGCGGGAGGGCCGGATGAGCAGTTCTTC.

The chain employs TRBV20-1 and TRBJ2-3; 7 bases agree with TRBD1. The V gene end was trimmed by 5 bases and the J gene end by 3 bases; junction bases not matched to a gene: 8. This CDR3 comprises 14 residues. CDR1 is DFQATT, CDR2 SNEGSKA, per germline (reference sequence). This chain's CDR3 is CSAPPTGNTDTQYF. The CDR3 nucleotides read TGCAGTGCTCCGCCGACAGGGAATACAGATACGCAGTATTTT.

This clonotype turned up a few times. This sequence joins TRBV13 and TRBJ2-2; 11 bases align to TRBD1. The CDR3 has 17 amino acids. V trimming: 4 bases; J trimming: 4 bases; junction bases outside the gene matches: 8. CDR1 PRHDT and CDR2 FYEKMQ come from the germline V gene (reference sequence). For the CDR3, the DNA is TGTGCCAGCAGCTCCTTAGCCGGGACAGGGGGCACCGGGGAGCTGTTTTTT. The encoded protein is CASSSLAGTGGTGELFF.